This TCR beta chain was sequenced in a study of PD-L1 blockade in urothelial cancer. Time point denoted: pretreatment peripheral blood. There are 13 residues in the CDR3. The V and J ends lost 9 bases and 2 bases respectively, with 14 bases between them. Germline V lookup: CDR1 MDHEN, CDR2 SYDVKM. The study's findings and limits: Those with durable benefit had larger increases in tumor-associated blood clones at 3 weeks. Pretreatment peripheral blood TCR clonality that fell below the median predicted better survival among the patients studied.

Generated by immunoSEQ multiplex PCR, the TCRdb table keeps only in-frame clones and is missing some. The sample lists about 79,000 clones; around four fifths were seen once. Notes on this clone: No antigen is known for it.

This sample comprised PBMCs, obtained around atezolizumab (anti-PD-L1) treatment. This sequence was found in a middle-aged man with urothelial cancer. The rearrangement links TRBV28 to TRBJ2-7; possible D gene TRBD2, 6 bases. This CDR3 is CASGQGGAYEQYF. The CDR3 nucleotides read TGTGCCAGTGGGCAGGGAGGTGCCTACGAGCAGTACTTC.